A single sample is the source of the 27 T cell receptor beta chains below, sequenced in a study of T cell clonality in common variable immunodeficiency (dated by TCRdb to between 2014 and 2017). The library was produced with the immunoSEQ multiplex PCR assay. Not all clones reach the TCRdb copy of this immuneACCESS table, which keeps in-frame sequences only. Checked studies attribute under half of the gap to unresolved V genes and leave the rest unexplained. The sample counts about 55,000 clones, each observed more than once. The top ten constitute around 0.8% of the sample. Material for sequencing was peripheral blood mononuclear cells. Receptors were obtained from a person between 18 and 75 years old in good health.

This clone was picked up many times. The CDR3 loop is CASSLVPQGDTEAFF. The DNA read from the CDR3 is TGTGCCAGCAGCTTAGTGCCTCAGGGGGACACTGAA. The chain carries TRBV7-6 and TRBJ1-1, with 7 nucleotides matching TRBD1. The CDR3 is cut off 3 residues early in the read; its end comes from the germline J gene. V shed 1 base, J shed 3 bases, and the junction held 5 bases outside the gene matches. The CDR3 consists of 15 residues. Germline V gene lookup returns CDR1 SGHVS and CDR2 FNYEAQ.

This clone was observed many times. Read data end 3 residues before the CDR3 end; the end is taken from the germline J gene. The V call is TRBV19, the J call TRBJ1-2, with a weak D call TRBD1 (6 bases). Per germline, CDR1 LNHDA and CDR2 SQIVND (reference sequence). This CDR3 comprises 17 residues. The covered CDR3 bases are TGTGCCAGTAGGATGGCCCTAGCCTATGGACAGCAGAAGGGC. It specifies CASRMALAYGQQKG. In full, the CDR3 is CASRMALAYGQQKGYTF.

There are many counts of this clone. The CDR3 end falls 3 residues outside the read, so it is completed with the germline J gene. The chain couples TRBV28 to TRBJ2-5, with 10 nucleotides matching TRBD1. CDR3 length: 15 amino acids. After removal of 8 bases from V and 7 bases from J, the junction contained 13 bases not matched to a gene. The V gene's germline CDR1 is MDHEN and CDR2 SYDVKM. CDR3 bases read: TGTGCCAGCGGATCGACAGGGGGCAGGGAAGGGACC. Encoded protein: CASGSTGGREGT. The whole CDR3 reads CASGSTGGREGTQYF.

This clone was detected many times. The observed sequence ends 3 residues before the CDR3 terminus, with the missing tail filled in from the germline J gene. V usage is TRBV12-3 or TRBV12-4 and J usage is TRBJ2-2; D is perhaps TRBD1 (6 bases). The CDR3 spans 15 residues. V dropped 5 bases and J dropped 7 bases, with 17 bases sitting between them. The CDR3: CASSLGQGWNGELFF. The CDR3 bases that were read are TGTGCCAGCAGTCTTGGCCAGGGGTGGAACGGGGAG.

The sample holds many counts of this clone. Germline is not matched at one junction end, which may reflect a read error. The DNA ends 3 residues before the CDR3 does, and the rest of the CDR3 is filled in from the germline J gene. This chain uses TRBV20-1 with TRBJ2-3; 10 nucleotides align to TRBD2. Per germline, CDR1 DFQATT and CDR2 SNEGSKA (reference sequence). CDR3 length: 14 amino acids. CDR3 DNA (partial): TGCAGTGCTTCCGGGACTAGCGCCTCAGAGACG. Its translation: CSASGTSASET. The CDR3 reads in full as CSASGTSASETQYF.

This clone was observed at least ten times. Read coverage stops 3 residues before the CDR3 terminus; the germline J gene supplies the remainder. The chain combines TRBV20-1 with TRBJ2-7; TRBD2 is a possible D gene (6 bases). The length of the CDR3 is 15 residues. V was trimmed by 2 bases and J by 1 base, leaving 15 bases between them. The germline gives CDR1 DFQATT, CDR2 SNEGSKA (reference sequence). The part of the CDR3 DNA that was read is TGCAGTGCTAGATCGGGCGGGGACGAGTCCTACGAG. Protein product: CSARSGGDESYE. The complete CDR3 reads CSARSGGDESYEQYF.

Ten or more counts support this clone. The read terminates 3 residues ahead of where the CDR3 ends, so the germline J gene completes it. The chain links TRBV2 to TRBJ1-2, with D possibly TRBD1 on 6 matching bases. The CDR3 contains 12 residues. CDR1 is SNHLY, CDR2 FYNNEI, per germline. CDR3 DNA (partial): TGTGCCAGCAGTGGGGGGCTGATCGGC. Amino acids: CASSGGLIG. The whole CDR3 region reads CASSGGLIGYTF.

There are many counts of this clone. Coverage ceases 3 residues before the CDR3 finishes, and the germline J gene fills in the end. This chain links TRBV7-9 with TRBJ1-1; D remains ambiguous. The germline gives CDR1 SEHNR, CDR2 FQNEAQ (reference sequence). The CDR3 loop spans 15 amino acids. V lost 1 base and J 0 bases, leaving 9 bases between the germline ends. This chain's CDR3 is CASSLVGTMNTEAFF. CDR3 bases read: TGTGCCAGCAGCTTAGTAGGCACTATGAACACTGAA.

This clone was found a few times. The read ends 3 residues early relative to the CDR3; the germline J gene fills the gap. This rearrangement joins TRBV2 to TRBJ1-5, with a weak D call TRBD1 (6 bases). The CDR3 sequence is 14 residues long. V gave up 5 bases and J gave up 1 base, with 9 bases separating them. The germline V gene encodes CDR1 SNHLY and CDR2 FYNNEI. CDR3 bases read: TGTGCCAGCAGTCCTCAGGGGAGCAATCAGCCC. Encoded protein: CASSPQGSNQP. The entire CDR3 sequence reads CASSPQGSNQPQHF.

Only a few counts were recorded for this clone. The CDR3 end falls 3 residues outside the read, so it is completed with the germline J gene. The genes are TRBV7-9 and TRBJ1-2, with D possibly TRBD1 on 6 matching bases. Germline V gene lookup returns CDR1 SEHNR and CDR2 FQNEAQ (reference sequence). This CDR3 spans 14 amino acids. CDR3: CASSSPHRVGDYTF. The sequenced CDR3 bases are TGTGCCAGCAGCTCACCCCACAGGGTTGGCGAC.

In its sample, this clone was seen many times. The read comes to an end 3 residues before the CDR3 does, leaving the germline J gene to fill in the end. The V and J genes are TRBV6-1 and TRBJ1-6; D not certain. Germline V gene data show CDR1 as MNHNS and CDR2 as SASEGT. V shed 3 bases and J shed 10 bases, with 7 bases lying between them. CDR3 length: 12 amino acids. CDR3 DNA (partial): TGTGCCAGCAGTGACAGTATCTCACCC. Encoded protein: CASSDSISP. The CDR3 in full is CASSDSISPLHF.

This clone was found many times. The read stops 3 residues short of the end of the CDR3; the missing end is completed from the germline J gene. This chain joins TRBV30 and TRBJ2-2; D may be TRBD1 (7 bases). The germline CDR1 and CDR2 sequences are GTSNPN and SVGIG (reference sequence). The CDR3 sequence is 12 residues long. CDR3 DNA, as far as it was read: TGTGCCTGGAGTCCACAGGGGACTGCG. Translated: CAWSPQGTA. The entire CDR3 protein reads CAWSPQGTALFF.

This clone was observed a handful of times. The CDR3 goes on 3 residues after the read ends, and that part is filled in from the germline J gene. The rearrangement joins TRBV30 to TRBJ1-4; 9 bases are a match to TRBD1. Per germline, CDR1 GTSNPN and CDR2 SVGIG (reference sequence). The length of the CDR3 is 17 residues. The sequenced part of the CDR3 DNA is TGTGCCTGGAGTGTATTAGGGGGACAGGGTGTGAATTCACCA. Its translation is CAWSVLGGQGVNSP. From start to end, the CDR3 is CAWSVLGGQGVNSPLFF.

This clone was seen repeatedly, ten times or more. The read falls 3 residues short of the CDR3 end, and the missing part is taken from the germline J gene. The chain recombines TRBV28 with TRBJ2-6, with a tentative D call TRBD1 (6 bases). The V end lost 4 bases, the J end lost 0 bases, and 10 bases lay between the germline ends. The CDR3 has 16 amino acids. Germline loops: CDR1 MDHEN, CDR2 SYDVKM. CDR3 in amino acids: CASSSGTTSGANVLTF. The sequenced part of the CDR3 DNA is TGTGCCAGCAGTTCCGGGACAACCTCTGGGGCCAACGTC.

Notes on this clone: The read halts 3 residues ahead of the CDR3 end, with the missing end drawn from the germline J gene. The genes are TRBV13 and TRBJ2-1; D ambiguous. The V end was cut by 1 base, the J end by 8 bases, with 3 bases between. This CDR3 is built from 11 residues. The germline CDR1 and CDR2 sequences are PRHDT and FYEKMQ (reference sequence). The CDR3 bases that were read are TGTGCCAGCAGCTTAGAGGATGAG. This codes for CASSLEDE. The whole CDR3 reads CASSLEDEQFF.

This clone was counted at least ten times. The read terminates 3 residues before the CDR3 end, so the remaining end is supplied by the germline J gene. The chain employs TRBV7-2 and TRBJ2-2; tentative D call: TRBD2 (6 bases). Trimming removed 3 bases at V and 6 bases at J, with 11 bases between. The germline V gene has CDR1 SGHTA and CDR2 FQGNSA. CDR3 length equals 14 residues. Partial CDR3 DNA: TGTGCCAGCAGCTTCACGGGGGTGGCCGGGGAG. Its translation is CASSFTGVAGE. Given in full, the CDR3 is CASSFTGVAGELFF. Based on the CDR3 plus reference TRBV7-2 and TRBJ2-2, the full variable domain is GAGVSQSPSNKVTEKGKDVELRCDPISGHTALYWYRQSLGQGLEFLIYFQGNSAPDKSGLPSDRFSAERTGGSVSTLTIQRTQQEDSAVYLCASSFTGVAGELFFGEGSRLTVL.

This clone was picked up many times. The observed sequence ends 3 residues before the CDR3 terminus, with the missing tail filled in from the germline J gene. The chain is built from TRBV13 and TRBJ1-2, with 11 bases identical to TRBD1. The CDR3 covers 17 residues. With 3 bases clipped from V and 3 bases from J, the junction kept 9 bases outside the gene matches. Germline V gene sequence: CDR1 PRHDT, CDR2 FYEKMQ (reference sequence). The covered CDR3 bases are TGTGCCAGCAGCTTTGGGGGACAGGGGGTTCTCCACTATGGC. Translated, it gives CASSFGGQGVLHYG. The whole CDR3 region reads CASSFGGQGVLHYGYTF.

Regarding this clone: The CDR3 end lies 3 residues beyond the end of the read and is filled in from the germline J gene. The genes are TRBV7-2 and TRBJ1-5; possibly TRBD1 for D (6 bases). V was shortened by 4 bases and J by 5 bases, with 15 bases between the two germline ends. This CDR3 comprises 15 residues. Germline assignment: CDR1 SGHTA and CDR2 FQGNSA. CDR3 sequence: CASSWGGAAHQPQHF. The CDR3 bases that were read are TGTGCCAGCAGCTGGGGGGGGGCCGCGCATCAGCCC.

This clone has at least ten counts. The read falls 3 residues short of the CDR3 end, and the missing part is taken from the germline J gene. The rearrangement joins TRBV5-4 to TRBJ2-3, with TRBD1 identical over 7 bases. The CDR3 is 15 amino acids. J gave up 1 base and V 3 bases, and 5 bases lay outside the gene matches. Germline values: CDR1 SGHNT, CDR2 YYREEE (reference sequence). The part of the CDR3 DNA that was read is TGTGCCAGCAGCTCCGGGACAGTCCGCACAGATACG. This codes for CASSSGTVRTDT. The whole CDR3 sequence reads CASSSGTVRTDTQYF.

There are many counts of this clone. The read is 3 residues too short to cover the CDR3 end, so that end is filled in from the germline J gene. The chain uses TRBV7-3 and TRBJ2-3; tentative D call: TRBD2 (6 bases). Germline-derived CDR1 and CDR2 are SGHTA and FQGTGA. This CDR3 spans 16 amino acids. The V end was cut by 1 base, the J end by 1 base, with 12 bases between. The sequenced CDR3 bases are TGTGCCAGCAGCTTAAATGGCCGGAGGGGCACAGATACG. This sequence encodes CASSLNGRRGTDT. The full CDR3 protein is CASSLNGRRGTDTQYF.

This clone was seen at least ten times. The CDR3 bases that were read are TGTGCCAGCAGCTTTGGGACAGGGATAAGCGAAAAG. Protein product: CASSFGTGISEK. The complete CDR3 reads CASSFGTGISEKLFF. This chain uses TRBV5-6 with TRBJ2-2, with TRBD1 identical over 9 bases. The CDR3 end is not reached by the read, which stops 3 residues before it; the germline J gene fills it in. This CDR3 region has 15 residues. Germline-derived CDR1 and CDR2 are SGHDT and YYEEEE.

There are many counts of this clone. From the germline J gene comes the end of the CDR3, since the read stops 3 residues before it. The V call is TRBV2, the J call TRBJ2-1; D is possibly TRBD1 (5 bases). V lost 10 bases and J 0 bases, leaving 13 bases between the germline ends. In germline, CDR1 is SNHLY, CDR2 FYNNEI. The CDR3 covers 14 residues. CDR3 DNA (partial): TGTGCCACCACAGCTCAGGGCTCCTACAATGAG. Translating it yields CATTAQGSYNE. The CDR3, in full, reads CATTAQGSYNEQFF.

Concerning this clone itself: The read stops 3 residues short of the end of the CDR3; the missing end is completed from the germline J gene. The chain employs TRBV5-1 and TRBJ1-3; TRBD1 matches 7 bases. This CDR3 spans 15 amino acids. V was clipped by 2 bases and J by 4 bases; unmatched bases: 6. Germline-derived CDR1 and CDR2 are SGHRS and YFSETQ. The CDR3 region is CASSFQGVGGNTIYF. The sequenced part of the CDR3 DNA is TGCGCCAGCAGCTTTCAGGGGGTAGGCGGAAACACC.

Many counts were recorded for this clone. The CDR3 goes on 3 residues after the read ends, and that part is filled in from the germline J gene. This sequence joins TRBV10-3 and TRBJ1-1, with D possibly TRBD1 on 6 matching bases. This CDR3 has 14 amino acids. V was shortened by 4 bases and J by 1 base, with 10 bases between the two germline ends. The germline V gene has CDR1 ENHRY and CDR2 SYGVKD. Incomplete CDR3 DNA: TGTGCCATCAGTGGACAGGACACGAACACTGAA. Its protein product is CAISGQDTNTE. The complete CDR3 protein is CAISGQDTNTEAFF.

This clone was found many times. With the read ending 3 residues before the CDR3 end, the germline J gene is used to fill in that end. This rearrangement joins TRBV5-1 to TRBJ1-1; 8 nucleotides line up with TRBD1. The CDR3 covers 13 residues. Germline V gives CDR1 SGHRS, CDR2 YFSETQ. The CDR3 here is CASSPDRGSEAFF. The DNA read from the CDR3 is TGCGCCAGCAGCCCCGACAGGGGCTCCGAA.

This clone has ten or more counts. The part of the CDR3 DNA that was read is TGTGCCAGCAGCCCAAGCCTAGTGAATGAG. Translated, it gives CASSPSLVNE. The full-length CDR3 reads as CASSPSLVNEQFF. The rearrangement joins TRBV7-9 to TRBJ2-1; D is unclear. Sequencing ends 3 residues short of the CDR3 end; the germline J gene provides the rest. The CDR3 sequence is 13 residues long. Germline CDR1 reads SEHNR; CDR2 reads FQNEAQ (reference sequence). V was pared by 5 bases and J by 7 bases, with 12 bases between.

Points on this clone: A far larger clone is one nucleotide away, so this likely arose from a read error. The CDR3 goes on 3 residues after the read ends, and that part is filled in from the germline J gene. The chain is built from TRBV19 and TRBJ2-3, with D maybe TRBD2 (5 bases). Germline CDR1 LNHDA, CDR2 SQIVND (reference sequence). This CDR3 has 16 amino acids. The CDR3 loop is CAISIAGLEISDTQYF. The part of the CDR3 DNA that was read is TGTGCCATTAGTATCGCCGGACTGGAGATATCAGATACG.